The clone carrying this TCR beta chain showed up just once. With 4 bases removed from V and 4 bases from J, the gap between germline ends came to 13 bases. There are 14 residues in the CDR3. In germline, CDR1 is LGHNA, CDR2 YNFKEQ. This sample was included in a study of control samples from healthy donors and cancer patients. This table comes from immunoSEQ multiplex PCR, and its TCRdb copy is limited to in-frame clones, with some not included. In the table there are roughly 69,000 clones, about 90% of which are singletons. The receptor comes from a woman aged 45-59 years with head and neck cancer. The sequenced material came from PBMCs. V usage is TRBV4-2 and J usage is TRBJ1-2; no definite D call. CDR3 sequence (DNA): TGTGCCAGCAGCCCGTTGGATGGTTCCTATGGCTACACCTTC. Its translation is CASSPLDGSYGYTF.